The entry below describes one T cell receptor beta chain. Its antigen is as yet unknown. Using immunoSEQ multiplex PCR, the repertoire was profiled, and TCRdb retains in-frame clones only, with some absent. The data show approximately 52,000 clones, with roughly four fifths seen just once and about 3.9% held by the top ten. This sample was included in a study of OX40 agonist ivuxolimab in advanced cancers. As for the study in general: Under the entry rules, prior anti-PD-1, anti-PD-L1 or anti-CTLA-4 therapy was allowed, and 35% to 40% had some. Study-level results: At doses 0.1 to 3.0 mg/kg, CD4+ and CD8+ clones expanded.

V lost 0 bases, J lost 2 bases, and 9 bases lay in between. Germline assignment: CDR1 MGHDK and CDR2 SYGVNS. The CDR3 has 15 residues. The chain joins TRBV25-1 to TRBJ2-3, with unresolved D. This receptor was obtained from an adult with an advanced solid tumor such as melanoma, head and neck, liver or kidney cancer. The sequencing here drew on CD4+ or CD8+ T cells sorted from blood, taken in a trial of the OX40 agonist ivuxolimab. The DNA of the CDR3 is TGTGCCAGCAGTGAATATCTACGTGACACAGATACGCAGTATTTT. It encodes CASSEYLRDTDTQYF.